The clone carrying this TCR beta chain occurred a few times. The data are from a study of response to subunit inactivated influenza vaccine. In germline, CDR1 is MNHEY, CDR2 SVGAGI. The trim removed 4 bases at V and 7 bases at J, leaving 4 bases unmatched. This CDR3 is built from 15 residues. Each CDR3 protein gets one entry after TCRdb re-called the RT-PCR reads with MiXCR. The data hold around 540,000 distinct CDR3 sequences, with about 10% observed a single time. This sequence joins TRBV6-5 and TRBJ1-6, with TRBD1 identical over 10 bases. The sequences come from PBMCs from blood, collected on the day of vaccination. The source is a man aged 50 or older who received an inactivated influenza vaccine. The CDR3 coding sequence is TGTGCCAGCAGTTCCACGGACAGGGGGAATTCACCCCTCCACTTT. This translates into CASSSTDRGNSPLHF.